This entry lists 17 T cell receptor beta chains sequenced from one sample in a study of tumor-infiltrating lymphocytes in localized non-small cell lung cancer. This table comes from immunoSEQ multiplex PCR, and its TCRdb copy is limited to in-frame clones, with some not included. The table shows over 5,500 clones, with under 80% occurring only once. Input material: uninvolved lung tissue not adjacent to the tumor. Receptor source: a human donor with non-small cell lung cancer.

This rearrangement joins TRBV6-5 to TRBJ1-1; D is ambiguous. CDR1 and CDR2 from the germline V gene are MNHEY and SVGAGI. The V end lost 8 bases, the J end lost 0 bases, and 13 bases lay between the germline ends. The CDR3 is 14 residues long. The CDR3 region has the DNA TGTGCCAGCTTGAAAGGGATAATGAACACTGAAGCTTTCTTT. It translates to CASLKGIMNTEAFF.

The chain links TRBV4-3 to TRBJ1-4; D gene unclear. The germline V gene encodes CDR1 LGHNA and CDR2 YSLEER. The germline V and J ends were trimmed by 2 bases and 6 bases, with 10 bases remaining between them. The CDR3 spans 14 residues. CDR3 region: CASSQRRADEKLFF. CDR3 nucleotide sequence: TGCGCCAGCAGCCAACGCCGGGCGGATGAAAAACTGTTTTTT.

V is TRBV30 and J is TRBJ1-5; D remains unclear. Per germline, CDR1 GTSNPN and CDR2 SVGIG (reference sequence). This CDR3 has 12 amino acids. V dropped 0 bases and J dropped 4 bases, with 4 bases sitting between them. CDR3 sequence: CAWSVGNQPQHF. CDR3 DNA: TGTGCCTGGAGTGTAGGTAATCAGCCCCAGCATTTT.

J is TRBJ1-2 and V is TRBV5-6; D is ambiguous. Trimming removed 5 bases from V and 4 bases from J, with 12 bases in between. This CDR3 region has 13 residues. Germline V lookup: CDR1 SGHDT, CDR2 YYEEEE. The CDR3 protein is CASSPGYAYGYTF. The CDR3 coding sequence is TGTGCCAGCAGTCCGGGGTATGCCTATGGCTACACCTTC.

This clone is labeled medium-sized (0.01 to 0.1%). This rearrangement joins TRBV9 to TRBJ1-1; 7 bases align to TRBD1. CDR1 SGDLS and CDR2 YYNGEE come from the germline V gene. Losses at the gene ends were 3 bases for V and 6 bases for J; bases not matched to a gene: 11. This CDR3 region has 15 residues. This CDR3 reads CASSARDSFSPEAFF. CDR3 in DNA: TGTGCCAGCAGCGCCCGGGACAGCTTCTCGCCTGAAGCTTTCTTT.

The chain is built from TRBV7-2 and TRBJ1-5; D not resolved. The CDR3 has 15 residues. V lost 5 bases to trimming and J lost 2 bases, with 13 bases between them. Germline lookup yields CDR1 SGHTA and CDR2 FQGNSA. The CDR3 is CASSPDRFGNQPQHF. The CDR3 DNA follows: TGTGCCAGCAGCCCTGACCGGTTCGGCAATCAGCCCCAGCATTTT. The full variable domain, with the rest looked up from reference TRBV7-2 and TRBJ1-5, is GAGVSQSPSNKVTEKGKDVELRCDPISGHTALYWYRQSLGQGLEFLIYFQGNSAPDKSGLPSDRFSAERTGGSVSTLTIQRTQQEDSAVYLCASSPDRFGNQPQHFGDGTRLSIL.

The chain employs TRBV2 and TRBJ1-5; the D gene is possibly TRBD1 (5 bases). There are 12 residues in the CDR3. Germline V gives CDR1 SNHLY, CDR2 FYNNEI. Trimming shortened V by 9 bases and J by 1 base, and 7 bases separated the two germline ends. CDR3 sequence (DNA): TGTGCCAGTGGGGACAGCAATCAGCCCCAGCATTTT. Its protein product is CASGDSNQPQHF.

In nucleotides, the CDR3 is TGTGCCAGTAGGCCCCGCGGTGCCGTTAGCACAGATACGCAGTATTTT. Translated: CASRPRGAVSTDTQYF. V usage is TRBV19 and J usage is TRBJ2-3, with D hard to call. In germline, CDR1 is LNHDA, CDR2 SQIVND (reference sequence). The V end was cut by 6 bases, the J end by 0 bases, with 16 bases between. The CDR3 sequence is 16 residues long.

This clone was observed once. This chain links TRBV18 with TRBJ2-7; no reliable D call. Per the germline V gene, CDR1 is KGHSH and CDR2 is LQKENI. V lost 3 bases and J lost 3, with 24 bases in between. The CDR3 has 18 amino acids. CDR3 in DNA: TGTGCCAGCTCACCGGGGATGGTGGGCGAATCTCTCCGCTACGAGCAGTACTTC. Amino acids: CASSPGMVGESLRYEQYF.

This CDR3 reads CASSLGPDTEAFF. CDR3 sequence (DNA): TGTGCCAGCAGCTTAGGACCGGACACTGAAGCTTTCTTT. J is TRBJ1-1 and V is TRBV7-2; D unclear. The CDR3 length is 13 residues. Germline lookup yields CDR1 SGHTA and CDR2 FQGNSA. The V end lost 1 base, the J end lost 3 bases, and 6 bases lay between the germline ends.

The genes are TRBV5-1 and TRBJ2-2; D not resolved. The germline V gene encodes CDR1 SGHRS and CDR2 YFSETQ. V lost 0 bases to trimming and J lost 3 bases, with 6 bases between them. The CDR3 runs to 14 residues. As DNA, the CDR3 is TGCGCCAGCAGCTTGGCCGTGGACACCGGGGAGCTGTTTTTT. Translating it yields CASSLAVDTGELFF. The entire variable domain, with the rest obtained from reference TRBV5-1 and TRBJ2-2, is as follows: KAGVTQTPRYLIKTRGQQVTLSCSPISGHRSVSWYQQTPGQGLQFLFEYFSETQRNKGNFPGRFSGRQFSNSRSEMNVSTLELGDSALYLCASSLAVDTGELFFGEGSRLTVL.

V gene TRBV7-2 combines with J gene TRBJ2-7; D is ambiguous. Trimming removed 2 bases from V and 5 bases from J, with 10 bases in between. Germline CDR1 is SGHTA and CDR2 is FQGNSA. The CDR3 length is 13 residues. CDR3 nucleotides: TGTGCCAGCAGCTTAAACAGCCCCGACGAGCAGTACTTC. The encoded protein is CASSLNSPDEQYF.

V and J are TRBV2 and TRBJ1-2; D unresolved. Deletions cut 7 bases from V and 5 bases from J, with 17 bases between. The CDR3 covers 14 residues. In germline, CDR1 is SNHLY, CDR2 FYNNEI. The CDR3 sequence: CASNFGRRQYGYTF. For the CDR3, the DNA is TGTGCCAGCAACTTCGGGCGGCGTCAATATGGCTACACCTTC.

The CDR3 DNA reads TGTGCCAGCAGTAACAGGGGAGGGAGGGGCTACACCTTC. Translating it yields CASSNRGGRGYTF. This chain uses TRBV6-1 with TRBJ1-2, with 7 bases lining up with TRBD1. The germline V gene has CDR1 MNHNS and CDR2 SASEGT. Unmatched junction bases numbered 8, after V lost 5 bases and J lost 8 bases. The CDR3 runs to 13 residues.

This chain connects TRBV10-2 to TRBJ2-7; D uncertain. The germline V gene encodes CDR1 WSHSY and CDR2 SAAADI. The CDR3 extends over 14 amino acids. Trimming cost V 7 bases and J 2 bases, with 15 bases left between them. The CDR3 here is CASTHPGETYEQYF. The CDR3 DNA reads TGCGCCAGCACCCATCCTGGAGAAACCTACGAGCAGTACTTC.

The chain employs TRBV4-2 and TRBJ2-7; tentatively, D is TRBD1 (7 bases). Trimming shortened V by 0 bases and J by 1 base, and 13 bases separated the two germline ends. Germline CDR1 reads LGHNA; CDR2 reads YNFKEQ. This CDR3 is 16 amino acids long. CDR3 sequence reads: CASSQDGAGGSYEQYF. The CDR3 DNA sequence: TGTGCCAGCAGCCAAGATGGGGCAGGGGGGTCCTACGAGCAGTACTTC.

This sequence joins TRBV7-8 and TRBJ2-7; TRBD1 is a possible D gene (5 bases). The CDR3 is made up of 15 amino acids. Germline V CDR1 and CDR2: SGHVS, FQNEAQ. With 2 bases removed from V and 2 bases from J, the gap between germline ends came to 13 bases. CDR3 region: CASSLLGERTYEQYF. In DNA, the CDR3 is TGTGCCAGCAGCTTACTAGGGGAAAGGACCTACGAGCAGTACTTC.